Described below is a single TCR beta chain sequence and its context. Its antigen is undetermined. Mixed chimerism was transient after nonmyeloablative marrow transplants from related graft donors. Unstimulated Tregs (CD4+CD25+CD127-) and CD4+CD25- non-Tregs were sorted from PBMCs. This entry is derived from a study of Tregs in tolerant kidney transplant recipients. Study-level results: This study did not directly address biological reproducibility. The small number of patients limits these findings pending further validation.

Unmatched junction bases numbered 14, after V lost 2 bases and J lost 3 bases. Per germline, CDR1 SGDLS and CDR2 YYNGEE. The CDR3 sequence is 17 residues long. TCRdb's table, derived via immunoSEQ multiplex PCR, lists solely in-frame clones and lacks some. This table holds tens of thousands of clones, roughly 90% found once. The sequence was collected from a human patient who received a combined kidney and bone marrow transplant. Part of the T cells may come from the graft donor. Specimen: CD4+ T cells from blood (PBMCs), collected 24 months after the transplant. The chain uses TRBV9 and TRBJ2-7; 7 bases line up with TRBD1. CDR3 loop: CASSVSTGNQLGYEQYF. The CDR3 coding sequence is TGTGCCAGCAGCGTTTCGACAGGGAACCAACTGGGCTACGAGCAGTACTTC.